The 28 T cell receptor beta chains below all came from one sample that was sequenced in a study of shared clonotypes between healthy human individuals. Sequenced by immunoSEQ multiplex PCR; TCRdb stores in-frame clones only, minus some. There are 2 million to 2.5 million clones in the sample; over 85% occur only once, and around 0.37% lies in the top ten. Sequenced sample: naive CD4+ T cells from PBMCs. The subset is: CD45RA+ positively selected. Every receptor here comes from a man younger than 35 in good health. Some clones in this sample may be carry-over from other donors' samples.

The gene calls are TRBV28 and TRBJ2-1, with D possibly TRBD2 on 6 matching bases. The CDR3 consists of 12 residues. Trimming cost V 5 bases and J 7 bases, with 9 bases left between them. The germline CDR1 and CDR2 sequences are MDHEN and SYDVKM. CDR3 amino acids: CASSDSGNEQFF. The CDR3 bases are TGTGCCAGCAGTGACAGCGGGAATGAGCAGTTCTTC. Together with reference TRBV28 and TRBJ2-1, the CDR3 gives the full variable domain: DVKVTQSSRYLVKRTGEKVFLECVQDMDHENMFWYRQDPGLGLRLIYFSYDVKMKEKGDIPEGYSVSREKKERFSLILESASTNQTSMYLCASSDSGNEQFFGPGTRLTVL.

The chain couples TRBV28 to TRBJ2-1; 9 bases align to TRBD1. The V gene end was trimmed by 6 bases and the J gene end by 7 bases; junction bases not matched to a gene: 13. The CDR3 runs 16 residues. Germline-derived CDR1 and CDR2 are MDHEN and SYDVKM. The DNA of the CDR3 is TGTGCCAGCAGACGGGGCACCGGGACAGGGCGTAATGAGCAGTTCTTC. Its translation: CASRRGTGTGRNEQFF.

Here the CDR3 DNA reads TGCGCCAGCAGCTTCCTGGAGGGGGGTTACTACGAGCAGTACTTC. Translation gives CASSFLEGGYYEQYF. The J gene is TRBJ2-7, the V gene TRBV5-1; tentatively, D is TRBD1 or TRBD2 (6 bases each). This CDR3 has 15 residues. CDR1 is SGHRS, CDR2 YFSETQ, per germline. Trimming left V 2 bases short and J 3 bases short, with 15 bases between.

About this clone itself: This specimen includes other DNA sequences encoding the same CDR3. The chain employs TRBV5-1 and TRBJ2-1; perhaps TRBD2 as D (6 bases). Trimming removed 0 bases from V and 2 bases from J, with 9 bases in between. The CDR3 consists of 15 residues. The germline V gene encodes CDR1 SGHRS and CDR2 YFSETQ. In DNA form, the CDR3 reads TGCGCCAGCAGCTTGGTTGCGGGACCCTACAATGAGCAGTTCTTC. Translation: CASSLVAGPYNEQFF.

V gene TRBV10-2 combines with J gene TRBJ2-7, with D possibly TRBD2 on 6 matching bases. CDR3 length: 14 residues. Per germline, CDR1 WSHSY and CDR2 SAAADI. Trimming took off 10 bases at V and 2 bases at J, with 18 bases between the two ends. CDR3 in amino acids: CATQGGTPTYEQYF. The CDR3, as DNA: TGCGCCACCCAGGGTGGGACTCCCACCTACGAGCAGTACTTC.

This clone was seen just once. The chain recombines TRBV7-2 with TRBJ2-7; 11 bases align to TRBD2. V trimming: 6 bases; J trimming: 2 bases; junction bases outside the gene matches: 6. The CDR3 extends over 15 amino acids. Germline CDR1 reads SGHTA; CDR2 reads FQGNSA. The CDR3 spells CASRTPGLAAYEQYF. CDR3 sequence (DNA): TGTGCCAGCAGGACACCGGGACTAGCGGCCTACGAGCAGTACTTC.

The rearrangement joins TRBV19 to TRBJ2-7, with 10 bases aligning to TRBD1. The germline V gene has CDR1 LNHDA and CDR2 SQIVND (reference sequence). There are 16 residues in the CDR3. V shed 4 bases and J 0 bases; nucleotides not matched to a gene: 6. The CDR3 sequence is CASSSRGQGSSYEQYF. CDR3 sequence (DNA): TGTGCCAGTAGTAGTCGGGGACAGGGGAGCTCCTACGAGCAGTACTTC.

The genes are TRBV28 and TRBJ1-2; perhaps TRBD1 as D (6 bases). V was clipped by 5 bases and J by 2 bases, with 21 bases between them. This CDR3 comprises 17 residues. Germline lookup yields CDR1 MDHEN and CDR2 SYDVKM. Here the CDR3 reads CASSVAGATAINYGYTF. Written as DNA, the CDR3 is TGTGCCAGCAGTGTCGCAGGGGCGACCGCCATAAACTATGGCTACACCTTC.

This chain uses TRBV27 with TRBJ2-7; D ambiguous. Germline lookup yields CDR1 MNHEY and CDR2 SMNVEV (reference sequence). With 4 bases removed from V and 1 base from J, the gap between germline ends came to 23 bases. The CDR3 totals 18 residues. CDR3 amino acids: CASSWSADVRKGSYEQYF. The CDR3 nucleotides are TGTGCCAGCAGTTGGTCGGCGGATGTACGGAAGGGTTCCTACGAGCAGTACTTC.

V is TRBV2 and J is TRBJ2-3; D call uncertain. Germline lookup yields CDR1 SNHLY and CDR2 FYNNEI. The CDR3 consists of 10 residues. V was cut by 7 bases and J by 4 bases, with 3 bases left in between. Written as DNA, the CDR3 is TGTGCCAGCAATGCAGATACGCAGTATTTT. This sequence encodes CASNADTQYF.

This chain links TRBV5-1 with TRBJ2-5; either TRBD1 or TRBD2 may fit D (7 bases each). V was pared by 5 bases and J by 3 bases, with 17 bases between. This CDR3 is 15 amino acids long. Germline V gene sequence: CDR1 SGHRS, CDR2 YFSETQ. CDR3 loop: CASRFGRGQEETQYF. CDR3 DNA: TGCGCCAGCAGGTTTGGGAGGGGGCAAGAAGAGACCCAGTACTTC.

The chain recombines TRBV28 with TRBJ1-5; D unclear. Trimming took 5 bases from V and 0 from J, leaving 5 bases between them. CDR1 is MDHEN and CDR2 is SYDVKM in the germline V gene. This CDR3 spans 13 amino acids. CDR3 DNA sequence: TGTGCCAGCAGTATTGATAGCAATCAGCCCCAGCATTTT. Its protein product is CASSIDSNQPQHF.

The chain has TRBV2 and TRBJ2-3; 10 bases fit TRBD2. Germline V lookup: CDR1 SNHLY, CDR2 FYNNEI. This CDR3 is built from 16 residues. V shed 6 bases, J shed 2 bases, and the junction held 8 bases outside the gene matches. DNA for the CDR3: TGTGCCAGCAGAATAGCGGGAGGCACCCCCACAGATACGCAGTATTTT. Amino acid sequence: CASRIAGGTPTDTQYF. The variable domain in full, completed from reference TRBV2 and TRBJ2-3, reads EPEVTQTPSHQVTQMGQEVILRCVPISNHLYFYWYRQILGQKVEFLVSFYNNEISEKSEIFDDQFSVERPDGSNFTLKIRSTKLEDSAMYFCASRIAGGTPTDTQYFGPGTRLTVL.

The count of this clone is one. The V gene is TRBV7-9, the J gene TRBJ2-7; D remains unclear. The CDR3 extends over 12 amino acids. Germline V lookup: CDR1 SEHNR, CDR2 FQNEAQ (reference sequence). V gave up 3 bases and J gave up 9 bases, with 12 bases separating them. The CDR3 bases are TGTGCCAGCAGCTTTTCCAACCTTGGGCAGTACTTC. Residues: CASSFSNLGQYF.

The DNA of the CDR3 is TGTGCCACCATGTGGCGGGGTAACACCGGGGAGCTGTTTTTT. Translating it yields CATMWRGNTGELFF. This chain joins TRBV15 and TRBJ2-2; possible D gene TRBD2, 6 bases. This CDR3 has 14 amino acids. V was clipped by 7 bases and J by 2 bases, with 11 bases between them. CDR1 and CDR2 from the germline V gene are LNHNV and YYDKDF (reference sequence).

The chain couples TRBV27 to TRBJ2-1, with 8 bases identical to TRBD1. This CDR3 is built from 15 residues. V dropped 6 bases and J dropped 2; count of bases not matched to a gene: 6. Germline CDR1 MNHEY, CDR2 SMNVEV (reference sequence). In DNA, the CDR3 is TGTGCCAGCAGCATACCGGGACAGGCCTACAATGAGCAGTTCTTC. Translation: CASSIPGQAYNEQFF.

The chain is built from TRBV6-1 and TRBJ2-3, with 8 bases lining up with TRBD1. The CDR3 covers 17 residues. After removal of 0 bases from V and 4 bases from J, the junction contained 9 bases not matched to a gene. Per the germline V gene, CDR1 is MNHNS and CDR2 is SASEGT. The CDR3 region has the DNA TGTGCCAGCAGTGAAGCGCGACAGGGGACGGACGCAGATACGCAGTATTTT. Encoded protein: CASSEARQGTDADTQYF.

The chain combines TRBV18 with TRBJ2-3, with D maybe TRBD2 (5 bases). The CDR3 is made up of 13 amino acids. Germline loops: CDR1 KGHSH, CDR2 LQKENI. Trimming took off 6 bases at V and 4 bases at J, with 11 bases between the two ends. The CDR3 sequence is CASSAARADTQYF. CDR3 in DNA: TGTGCCAGCTCTGCCGCGAGGGCAGATACGCAGTATTTT.

The chain joins TRBV5-1 to TRBJ1-2; 10 bases line up with TRBD1. V dropped 0 bases and J dropped 4; count of bases not matched to a gene: 6. CDR1 and CDR2 (germline): SGHRS, YFSETQ. The CDR3 consists of 16 residues. Written as DNA, the CDR3 is TGCGCCAGCAGCTTGGCCGAGGGACAGGGGAGCTATGGCTACACCTTC. Its translation: CASSLAEGQGSYGYTF. The full variable domain, completed using reference TRBV5-1 and TRBJ1-2, is KAGVTQTPRYLIKTRGQQVTLSCSPISGHRSVSWYQQTPGQGLQFLFEYFSETQRNKGNFPGRFSGRQFSNSRSEMNVSTLELGDSALYLCASSLAEGQGSYGYTFGSGTRLTVV.

This clone was recorded once. The rearrangement joins TRBV15 to TRBJ2-7; TRBD2 agrees at 14 bases. The CDR3 contains 18 residues. CDR1 is LNHNV, CDR2 YYDKDF, per germline (reference sequence). V shed 1 base, J shed 6 bases, and the junction held 11 bases outside the gene matches. CDR3 residues: CATSRGWGTSGSQGEQYF. CDR3 coding DNA: TGTGCCACCAGCAGAGGATGGGGGACTAGCGGGAGTCAGGGCGAGCAGTACTTC.

This rearrangement joins TRBV7-6 to TRBJ2-3; possibly TRBD1 for D (5 bases). The germline V gene encodes CDR1 SGHVS and CDR2 FNYEAQ. The CDR3 consists of 16 residues. The V end lost 3 bases, the J end lost 3 bases, and 16 bases lay between the germline ends. The CDR3 reads CASSFRQGSRTDTQYF. CDR3 DNA sequence: TGTGCCAGCAGCTTCCGTCAGGGAAGTAGGACAGATACGCAGTATTTT. The full variable domain, in which reference TRBV7-6 and TRBJ2-3 provide the parts outside the CDR3, is GAGVSQSPRYKVTKRGQDVALRCDPISGHVSLYWYRQALGQGPEFLTYFNYEAQQDKSGLPNDRFSAERPEGSISTLTIQRTEQRDSAMYRCASSFRQGSRTDTQYFGPGTRLTVL.

In regard to this clone: Given a much more abundant clone one base away, this may be a read error. Distinct nucleotide sequences in the sample also encode this CDR3. This rearrangement joins TRBV11-1 to TRBJ2-7; D gene unclear. The V end lost 4 bases, the J end lost 0 bases, and 1 base lay between the germline ends. This CDR3 is 11 amino acids long. Germline-derived CDR1 and CDR2 are SGHAT and FQDESV (reference sequence). This chain's CDR3 is CASSSSYEQYF. The DNA of the CDR3 is TGTGCCAGCAGCTCCTCCTACGAGCAGTACTTC.

The chain recombines TRBV5-1 with TRBJ2-5, with unresolved D. Trimming pared 2 bases from V and 0 bases from J, leaving 8 bases between. Germline loops: CDR1 SGHRS, CDR2 YFSETQ. The CDR3 spans 14 residues. The CDR3 spells CASSLFSNQETQYF. The CDR3 nucleotides are TGCGCCAGCAGCTTATTTTCAAACCAAGAGACCCAGTACTTC.

The chain links TRBV28 to TRBJ1-1; a possible D gene is TRBD1 (6 bases). The CDR3 consists of 13 residues. Germline-derived CDR1 and CDR2 are MDHEN and SYDVKM. V lost 6 bases, J lost 5 bases, and 13 bases lay in between. The CDR3 nucleotides are TGTGCCAGCAGACCCTGGCAGGGGACTGAAGCTTTCTTT. This gives the protein CASRPWQGTEAFF.

The genes are TRBV6-1 and TRBJ1-1; D perhaps matches TRBD1 (5 bases). This CDR3 spans 13 amino acids. CDR1 and CDR2 (germline): MNHNS, SASEGT. Deletions cut 11 bases from V and 0 bases from J, with 13 bases between. The CDR3 loop is CAGARGMNTEAFF. The CDR3 DNA sequence: TGTGCCGGGGCTCGGGGCATGAACACTGAAGCTTTCTTT.

The chain links TRBV29-1 to TRBJ2-7; 11 nucleotides line up with TRBD2. The CDR3 totals 13 residues. In germline, CDR1 is SQVTM, CDR2 ANQGSEA. After removal of 7 bases from V and 6 bases from J, the junction contained 8 bases not matched to a gene. Written as DNA, the CDR3 is TGCAGCGGTCTACTAGCGGGAGTTTTCGAGCAGTACTTC. Encoded protein: CSGLLAGVFEQYF.

In this sample, this clone turned up once. The rearrangement uses TRBV5-1 and TRBJ2-4; 8 nucleotides agree with TRBD2. The J segment lost 1 base and the V segment lost 0 bases, leaving 9 bases of the junction unmatched. The CDR3 covers 18 residues. Germline V gives CDR1 SGHRS, CDR2 YFSETQ. The CDR3 loop is CASSLASGGTRAKNIQYF. The CDR3 DNA is TGCGCCAGCAGCTTGGCCTCGGGGGGGACGAGGGCCAAAAACATTCAGTACTTC.

The V gene is TRBV5-1, the J gene TRBJ1-1; TRBD1 aligns across 9 bases. V shed 6 bases and J 2 bases; nucleotides not matched to a gene: 5. The CDR3 is made up of 14 amino acids. CDR1 SGHRS and CDR2 YFSETQ come from the germline V gene. The CDR3 DNA is TGCGCCAGCACCTTAACAGGGGGCAACACTGAAGCTTTCTTT. This codes for CASTLTGGNTEAFF.